This T cell receptor beta chain stems from a study of metastatic and nonmetastatic thyroid tumors. Study as a whole: Across peripheral blood and tumor or nodule tissue samples taken from malignant and benign thyroid patients, the repertoires were compared with one another. Study results and limitations: It was reported that TCR beta diversity was significantly higher in malignant thyroid tumors than benign nodules, in blood and tumor.

Not a single patient had been given any form of treatment at any point before undergoing thyroid surgery. Original analysis: Between-group CDR3 differences, defined by clinicopathological status, yielded a distant-metastasis classifier for papillary thyroid cancer. With MiXCR, TCRdb reprocessed the PCR reads. The V and J calls follow TCRdb's processing rather than the paper's. The data show about 35,000 clones, roughly 33% seen once. There are 14 residues in the CDR3. Germline CDR1 reads SGHRS; CDR2 reads YFSETQ. The V and J ends lost 0 bases and 0 bases respectively, with 4 bases between them. As to this clone: Its matching antigen is unknown.

The genes are TRBV5-1 and TRBJ1-3; D uncertain. Sequences were obtained from tumor tissue. This receptor was taken from a female donor with papillary thyroid cancer or a benign thyroid nodule (not recorded which). Some clones in this sample may be carry-over from other donors' samples. In DNA form, the CDR3 reads TGCGCCAGCAGCTTGGGGGGCTCTGGAAACACCATATATTTT. Its protein product is CASSLGGSGNTIYF.